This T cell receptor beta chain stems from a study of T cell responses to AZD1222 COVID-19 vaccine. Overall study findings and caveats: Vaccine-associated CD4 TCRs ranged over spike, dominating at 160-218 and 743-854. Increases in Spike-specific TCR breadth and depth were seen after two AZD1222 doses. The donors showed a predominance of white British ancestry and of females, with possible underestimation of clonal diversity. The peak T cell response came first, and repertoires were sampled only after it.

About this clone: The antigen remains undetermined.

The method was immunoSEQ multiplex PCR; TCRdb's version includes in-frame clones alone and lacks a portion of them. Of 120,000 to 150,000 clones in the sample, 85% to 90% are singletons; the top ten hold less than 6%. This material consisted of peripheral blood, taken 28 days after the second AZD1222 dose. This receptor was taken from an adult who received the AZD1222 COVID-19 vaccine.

The CDR3 region has the DNA TGTGCCAGCAGTAGCTCTGGGGCCAACGTCCTGACTTTC. It yields the protein CASSSSGANVLTF. The chain is built from TRBV12-3 or TRBV12-4 and TRBJ2-6; D remains ambiguous. Trimming cost V 5 bases and J 0 bases, with 2 bases left between them. The CDR3 length is 13 residues.